This T cell receptor beta chain is from a study of T-cell reconstitution after alpha-beta-depleted transplantation in children. Preparing the TCRbeta library involved the use of unique molecular identifiers. TCRdb reprocessed the PCR reads with MiXCR, giving one entry per CDR3 protein. This repertoire shows some 8,000 distinct CDR3 sequences, around 30% found once; its top ten account for around 2%. This clonotype was picked up a small number of times. The sequences come from peripheral blood, collected 60 days after TCRalphabeta/CD19-depleted stem cell transplant. The clonotype comes from a boy under two years old who had a stem cell transplant for SCID, so the T cells may come from the graft donor.

CDR3 sequence reads: CASAGWAGDNYEQYF. The CDR3 DNA follows: TGCGCCAGCGCCGGCTGGGCAGGGGATAACTACGAGCAGTACTTC. The genes are TRBV5-1 and TRBJ2-7, with D perhaps TRBD1 (6 bases). The germline V and J ends were trimmed by 7 bases and 3 bases, with 20 bases remaining between them. Germline assignment: CDR1 SGHRS and CDR2 YFSETQ. The CDR3 consists of 15 residues.